This passage covers 17 T cell receptor beta chains from one sample sequenced in a study of OX40 agonist ivuxolimab in advanced cancers. Libraries were prepared by immunoSEQ multiplex PCR; TCRdb keeps only in-frame clonotypes and omits some of them. The sample contains 55,000 to 70,000 clones, just under 90% of which appear only once. This material consisted of CD4+ or CD8+ T cells sorted from blood, taken in a trial of the OX40 agonist ivuxolimab. The receptor set was obtained from an adult with an advanced solid tumor such as melanoma, head and neck, liver or kidney cancer.

The chain combines TRBV4-1 with TRBJ1-5; tentative D call: TRBD1 (5 bases). Trimming took 4 bases from V and 5 from J, leaving 21 bases between them. The CDR3 runs 17 residues. Looked up from germline, CDR1 is MGHRA and CDR2 is YSYEKL. As DNA, the CDR3 is TGCGCCAGCAGCCCTAGAGGGATCCCGGCGGGGGATCAGCCCCAGCATTTT. Protein product: CASSPRGIPAGDQPQHF.

V usage is TRBV13 and J usage is TRBJ2-3, with 7 nucleotides matching TRBD1. CDR3 length: 14 residues. Unmatched junction bases numbered 6, after V lost 7 bases and J lost 2 bases. Per germline, CDR1 PRHDT and CDR2 FYEKMQ (reference sequence). The CDR3 nucleotides are TGTGCCAGCATGCGGACAGGAGTCACAGATACGCAGTATTTT. It yields the protein CASMRTGVTDTQYF.

This clone was recorded a few times. V is TRBV9 and J is TRBJ2-1; D gene unclear. V was clipped by 0 bases and J by 9 bases, with 7 bases between them. CDR1 is SGDLS, CDR2 YYNGEE, per germline. The CDR3 covers 12 residues. The CDR3 coding sequence is TGTGCCAGCAGCGTAGGCCTAACTGAGCAGTTCTTC. The encoded protein is CASSVGLTEQFF.

The rearrangement links TRBV28 to TRBJ2-7; 8 bases line up with TRBD1. The germline gives CDR1 MDHEN, CDR2 SYDVKM. Germline trimming cut 4 bases from V and 6 bases from J; bases unmatched to any gene: 20. This CDR3 has 18 residues. The CDR3 coding sequence is TGTGCCAGCAGTTCCGGGACAGGAGGTACCATATGGGTCTCCGAGCAGTACTTC. Translating it yields CASSSGTGGTIWVSEQYF.

This chain uses TRBV5-4 with TRBJ1-1; weak D call: TRBD1 (5 bases). The V gene lost 4 bases and the J gene lost 1 base, with 8 bases spanning the gap. CDR1 is SGHNT and CDR2 is YYREEE in the germline V gene (reference sequence). The CDR3 spans 13 residues. CDR3 nucleotides: TGTGCCAGCAGCGCGGGGCAGAACACTGAAGCTTTCTTT. Translation: CASSAGQNTEAFF.

This chain links TRBV11-1 with TRBJ2-5, with D possibly matching TRBD2 (5 bases). The J call is in doubt because the DNA end fits TRBJ2-7 better. The germline CDR1 and CDR2 sequences are SGHAT and FQDESV (reference sequence). The CDR3 has 13 residues. The CDR3 DNA sequence: TGTGCCAGCAGCTTAGGAGGGTCGGTCGAGCAGTACTTC. Protein: CASSLGGSVEQYF.

V gene TRBV28 combines with J gene TRBJ2-7; a weak D match, TRBD1 (6 bases). Per germline, CDR1 MDHEN and CDR2 SYDVKM. The germline V and J ends were trimmed by 7 bases and 2 bases, with 15 bases remaining between them. This CDR3 comprises 14 residues. The CDR3: CASIPQGMAYEQYF. The CDR3 bases are TGTGCCAGCATCCCTCAGGGGATGGCCTACGAGCAGTACTTC.

The chain employs TRBV11-1 and TRBJ2-2; 10 nucleotides align to TRBD1. The CDR3 totals 16 residues. Trimming took 5 bases from V and 4 from J; bases not matched to a gene: 7. Per germline, CDR1 SGHAT and CDR2 FQDESV (reference sequence). The CDR3 DNA is TGTGCCAGCAGCCGCAGACAGGGGGCTGTCACCGGGGAGCTGTTTTTT. The encoded protein is CASSRRQGAVTGELFF.

The chain is built from TRBV18 and TRBJ1-1; D is unclear. The CDR3 is 13 amino acids. Germline V gene sequence: CDR1 KGHSH, CDR2 LQKENI. The germline V and J ends were trimmed by 3 bases and 1 base, with 6 bases remaining between them. DNA of the CDR3: TGTGCCAGCTCACCTCCCGGGAACACTGAAGCTTTCTTT. Its protein product is CASSPPGNTEAFF.

This clone appeared once. The rearrangement uses TRBV28 and TRBJ2-2; 8 nucleotides agree with TRBD1. The CDR3 loop spans 13 amino acids. Germline V gene lookup returns CDR1 MDHEN and CDR2 SYDVKM. Trimming at V came to 6 bases and at J to 9 bases, leaving 6 bases not matched to a gene. CDR3 loop: CASRSTGGRELFF. The CDR3 DNA sequence: TGTGCCAGCAGGTCCACAGGGGGTAGGGAGCTGTTTTTT.

The chain uses TRBV7-9 and TRBJ2-1; TRBD1 is a possible D gene (6 bases). The CDR3 has 14 amino acids. Germline CDR1 and CDR2: SEHNR and FQNEAQ (reference sequence). The V and J ends lost 8 bases and 1 base respectively, with 12 bases between them. CDR3 in amino acids: CASARGSSYNEQFF. In nucleotides, the CDR3 is TGTGCCAGCGCCAGGGGCTCGTCCTACAATGAGCAGTTCTTC.

This CDR3 is CASSLAGGNTEAFF. Written as DNA, the CDR3 is TGTGCCAGCAGCTTAGCCGGGGGGAACACTGAAGCTTTCTTT. The chain couples TRBV11-2 to TRBJ1-1, with a possible D match to TRBD1 (5 bases). Trimming took off 1 base at V and 1 base at J, with 7 bases between the two ends. The germline CDR1 and CDR2 sequences are SGHAT and FQNNGV. The CDR3 runs to 14 residues.

The chain carries TRBV7-3 and TRBJ1-1; D perhaps matches TRBD1 (6 bases). This CDR3 region has 15 residues. Germline V gene data show CDR1 as SGHTA and CDR2 as FQGTGA. Trimming shortened V by 5 bases and J by 0 bases, and 13 bases separated the two germline ends. CDR3 coding DNA: TGTGCCAGCAGCGCACAGGGAGACATGAACACTGAAGCTTTCTTT. Amino acids: CASSAQGDMNTEAFF.

This chain connects TRBV18 to TRBJ1-1, with TRBD1 matching 7 bases. The length of the CDR3 is 15 residues. The ends lost 6 bases at V and 4 bases at J; junction bases unmatched: 11. Germline V gene data show CDR1 as KGHSH and CDR2 as LQKENI. For the CDR3, the DNA is TGTGCCAGCTCCATGACAGGGAACGGGGGCACTGAAGCTTTCTTT. Its protein is CASSMTGNGGTEAFF.

Of note for this clone: Relative to the germline gene, one junction end is altered; a read error may explain this. J is TRBJ1-5 and V is TRBV28; D is unclear. Germline V gene lookup returns CDR1 MDHEN and CDR2 SYDVKM. CDR3 length: 19 amino acids. CDR3 sequence (DNA): TGTGCCTGCAGTTCCGACTTGACATTGGGTTTTGAAGGGAGACAGCCCCAGCATTTT. As protein: CACSSDLTLGFEGRQPQHF.

Comment on this clone: The junction does not match germline at one end; this may be a read error. V and J are TRBV6-1 and TRBJ2-7, with TRBD2 identical over 8 bases. The CDR3 is made up of 10 amino acids. The V gene's germline CDR1 is MNHNS and CDR2 SASEGT. The CDR3, as DNA: TGTGCCAGCACAGGACTAGCTCCTATCTTC. Translating gives CASTGLAPIF.

The rearrangement links TRBV6-5 to TRBJ2-7; no clear D. The CDR3 consists of 12 residues. Germline values: CDR1 MNHEY, CDR2 SVGAGI. The V gene lost 5 bases and the J gene lost 2 bases, with 7 bases spanning the gap. The CDR3 DNA reads TGTGCCAGCAGTCCCAGTACCTACGAGCAGTACTTC. Protein product: CASSPSTYEQYF.